Below are 25 T cell receptor beta chains sequenced from a single sample in a study of cytomegalovirus exposure and HLA in healthy donors (dated by TCRdb to 2016 to 2017). To prepare the library, the immunoSEQ multiplex PCR assay was applied. For the multiplex PCR, a mixture combining 60 forward primers for TCR Vbeta segments and 13 reverse primers for TCR Jbeta segments was used. TCRdb stores this immuneACCESS table with in-frame sequences only. Part of the clones is absent; in the studies checked, under half of the shortfall reflects unresolved V genes, and no reason is known for the rest. This sample comprises around 110,000 clones, about 84% of them detected only once. Of the sample, approximately 2.4% is held by the ten largest clones. Material for sequencing was PBMCs. The receptors shown here come from a man aged 30-40 years in good health and CMV-seronegative.

This chain joins TRBV19 and TRBJ1-1; D is perhaps TRBD1 (6 bases). V was cut by 8 bases and J by 7 bases, with 8 bases left in between. CDR1 LNHDA and CDR2 SQIVND come from the germline V gene (reference sequence). The CDR3 is 10 amino acids. CDR3 sequence reads: CASGQIEAFF. The CDR3 nucleotides read TGTGCCAGTGGACAGATTGAAGCTTTCTTT.

The chain links TRBV5-1 to TRBJ2-7; TRBD2 aligns across 7 bases. The CDR3 spans 14 residues. The V and J ends lost 1 base and 3 bases, in that order; junction bases with no gene match: 4. Looked up from germline, CDR1 is SGHRS and CDR2 is YFSETQ. The CDR3 coding sequence is TGCGCCAGCAGCTTGTGGGCTAGCGGCTACGAGCAGTACTTC. Protein: CASSLWASGYEQYF.

This clone was seen more than once but under ten times. The rearrangement links TRBV6-1 to TRBJ2-1; 10 bases are a match to TRBD2. V shed 1 base, J shed 2 bases, and the junction held 8 bases outside the gene matches. From germline, CDR1 is MNHNS and CDR2 SASEGT. This CDR3 region has 18 residues. The CDR3 sequence is CASSEEVGLAGAYNEQFF. For the CDR3, the DNA is TGTGCCAGCAGTGAAGAGGTGGGGCTAGCGGGGGCCTACAATGAGCAGTTCTTC.

J is TRBJ1-1 and V is TRBV9; D is perhaps TRBD1 (5 bases). This CDR3 is 14 amino acids long. CDR1 is SGDLS and CDR2 is YYNGEE in the germline V gene. Trimming shortened V by 0 bases and J by 4 bases, and 10 bases separated the two germline ends. CDR3 nucleotides: TGTGCCAGCAGCGTAGTAGCGGGGGTCACTGAAGCTTTCTTT. It yields the protein CASSVVAGVTEAFF.

The V gene is TRBV28, the J gene TRBJ1-1; TRBD1 matches 12 bases. The CDR3 extends over 15 amino acids. V was pared by 2 bases and J by 11 bases, with 9 bases of the junction left unmatched. Per germline, CDR1 MDHEN and CDR2 SYDVKM. CDR3 sequence reads: CASSLQGTGGVMAFF. CDR3 nucleotide sequence: TGTGCCAGCAGTTTACAAGGGACAGGGGGCGTTATGGCTTTCTTT. The variable domain in full, with the rest retrieved from reference TRBV28 and TRBJ1-1, is DVKVTQSSRYLVKRTGEKVFLECVQDMDHENMFWYRQDPGLGLRLIYFSYDVKMKEKGDIPEGYSVSREKKERFSLILESASTNQTSMYLCASSLQGTGGVMAFFGQGTRLTVV.

The V and J genes are TRBV25-1 and TRBJ1-3, with D perhaps TRBD1 (6 bases). There are 14 residues in the CDR3. Germline CDR1 is MGHDK and CDR2 is SYGVNS. The germline V and J ends were trimmed by 4 bases and 4 bases, with 11 bases remaining between them. The CDR3 coding sequence is TGTGCCAGCAGTGGCCGGGACAAGGGAAACACCATATATTTT. This translates into CASSGRDKGNTIYF.

This clone has just a few counts. The J gene is TRBJ1-2, the V gene TRBV30; D ambiguous. The germline CDR1 and CDR2 sequences are GTSNPN and SVGIG (reference sequence). The CDR3 totals 12 residues. V lost 5 bases and J lost 2, with 9 bases in between. The CDR3 coding sequence is TGTGCCTGGGGGCGGGCCAACTATGGCTACACCTTC. It specifies CAWGRANYGYTF.

The J gene is TRBJ2-1, the V gene TRBV19; possibly TRBD2 for D (6 bases). Germline lookup yields CDR1 LNHDA and CDR2 SQIVND (reference sequence). Between the trimmed V and J ends, which lost 3 bases and 1 base, there was a span of 7 bases. CDR3 length: 14 residues. CDR3 protein: CASSMGGSYNEQFF. As DNA, the CDR3 is TGTGCCAGTAGTATGGGGGGTTCCTACAATGAGCAGTTCTTC.

The V call is TRBV2, the J call TRBJ1-2, with D hard to call. The CDR3 is 15 amino acids. Per the germline V gene, CDR1 is SNHLY and CDR2 is FYNNEI. Between the trimmed V and J ends, which lost 7 bases and 2 bases, there was a span of 17 bases. This CDR3 reads CASKREEIRNYGYTF. For the CDR3, the DNA is TGTGCCAGCAAACGAGAGGAAATCCGAAACTATGGCTACACCTTC.

This chain connects TRBV6-1 to TRBJ2-3; 8 nucleotides align to TRBD2. Germline V gives CDR1 MNHNS, CDR2 SASEGT. The CDR3 length is 17 residues. With 1 base clipped from V and 5 bases from J, the junction kept 11 bases outside the gene matches. CDR3 DNA: TGTGCCAGCAGTGAAGTTTTCGGGGGGGGCCCAAAAGATACGCAGTATTTT. It encodes CASSEVFGGGPKDTQYF.

V usage is TRBV4-1 and J usage is TRBJ2-6; 8 nucleotides align to TRBD2. CDR1 is MGHRA and CDR2 is YSYEKL in the germline V gene. CDR3 length: 18 residues. V lost 1 base and J lost 2; bases outside the gene matches: 7. In DNA, the CDR3 is TGCGCCAGCAGCCAAGGTTTCGGGGGGGTGGCTGGGGCCAACGTCCTGACTTTC. Translated: CASSQGFGGVAGANVLTF.

With respect to this clone: The sample contains more than one DNA sequence encoding this CDR3. This chain connects TRBV6-5 to TRBJ2-3; maybe TRBD2 (7 bases). CDR1 is MNHEY and CDR2 is SVGAGI in the germline V gene. The CDR3 has 15 residues. The germline V and J ends were trimmed by 6 bases and 1 base, with 14 bases remaining between them. The CDR3 nucleotides are TGTGCCAGCAGCCGGAGGGGGGGCGGCACAGATACGCAGTATTTT. Encoded protein: CASSRRGGGTDTQYF.

The chain links TRBV5-4 to TRBJ2-1, with D tentatively TRBD1 (7 bases). Trimming took off 0 bases at V and 1 base at J, with 17 bases between the two ends. The germline gives CDR1 SGHNT, CDR2 YYREEE (reference sequence). The CDR3 consists of 18 residues. For the CDR3, the DNA is TGTGCCAGCAGCTTGGAGTCCGGCAGGGGGGCATCCTACAATGAGCAGTTCTTC. It codes for CASSLESGRGASYNEQFF.

CDR3 sequence: CASSVGSVGAGETQYF. The CDR3 DNA follows: TGTGCCAGCAGCGTAGGATCGGTAGGGGCCGGGGAGACCCAGTACTTC. The chain joins TRBV9 to TRBJ2-5, with D possibly matching TRBD1 (5 bases). This CDR3 region has 16 residues. Germline V CDR1 and CDR2: SGDLS, YYNGEE. V was shortened by 0 bases and J by 5 bases, with 17 bases between the two germline ends.

The chain recombines TRBV15 with TRBJ2-2; the match to TRBD2 covers 7 bases. Germline CDR1 is LNHNV and CDR2 is YYDKDF (reference sequence). Trimming cost V 0 bases and J 2 bases; bases outside gene matches: 3. The CDR3 loop spans 16 amino acids. CDR3 coding DNA: TGTGCCACCAGCAGAGATGGACTAGATAACACCGGGGAGCTGTTTTTT. This gives the protein CATSRDGLDNTGELFF. Supplemented by reference TRBV15 and TRBJ2-2, the full variable domain reads DAMVIQNPRYQVTQFGKPVTLSCSQTLNHNVMYWYQQKSSQAPKLLFHYYDKDFNNEADTPDNFQSRRPNTSFCFLDIRSPGLGDTAMYLCATSRDGLDNTGELFFGEGSRLTVL.

The CDR3 loop reads CASSHLDFVGKFEQYF. CDR3 nucleotides: TGTGCCAGCAGCCACTTGGACTTTGTGGGGAAATTCGAGCAGTACTTC. The gene calls are TRBV6-6 and TRBJ2-7, with a weak D call TRBD2 (5 bases). With 6 bases removed from V and 6 bases from J, the gap between germline ends came to 24 bases. The CDR3 has 16 residues. Germline assignment: CDR1 MNHNY and CDR2 SVGAGI (reference sequence).

The chain employs TRBV7-9 and TRBJ2-7; 11 nucleotides agree with TRBD2. CDR1 SEHNR and CDR2 FQNEAQ come from the germline V gene (reference sequence). The V gene end was trimmed by 5 bases and the J gene end by 3 bases; junction bases not matched to a gene: 12. CDR3 length equals 17 residues. DNA of the CDR3: TGTGCCAGCAGCCGACCGTACGCCGGGACTAGCGGCTACGAGCAGTACTTC. Translating gives CASSRPYAGTSGYEQYF.

In regard to this clone: A junction end diverges from the germline sequence, so it may reflect a read error. The V gene is TRBV6-5, the J gene TRBJ2-5, with TRBD2 identical over 12 bases. CDR1 and CDR2 from the germline V gene are MNHEY and SVGAGI. The CDR3 extends over 16 amino acids. Here the CDR3 reads CASSSWTSGNQGTQYF. The CDR3 DNA sequence: TGTGCCAGCAGTTCTTGGACTAGCGGGAACCAAGGGACCCAGTACTTC.

The V and J genes are TRBV5-1 and TRBJ2-5; D is uncertain. CDR1 is SGHRS, CDR2 YFSETQ, per germline. V gave up 4 bases and J gave up 1 base, with 8 bases separating them. The CDR3 is made up of 13 amino acids. The CDR3 sequence: CASSLPGQETQYF. The CDR3 region has the DNA TGCGCCAGCAGCCTACCGGGCCAAGAGACCCAGTACTTC.

V is TRBV6-1 and J is TRBJ1-1; 8 nucleotides line up with TRBD1. CDR3 length equals 15 residues. J was trimmed by 5 bases and V by 7 bases; bases with no gene match: 12. CDR1 MNHNS and CDR2 SASEGT come from the germline V gene. CDR3 bases: TGTGCCAGCACCCAGGGGGCGAAAAGGGGTACTGAAGCTTTCTTT. Protein: CASTQGAKRGTEAFF.

The genes are TRBV7-6 and TRBJ2-3; D is unclear. Germline V lookup: CDR1 SGHVS, CDR2 FNYEAQ. This CDR3 is built from 12 residues. Trimming pared 5 bases from V and 1 base from J, leaving 4 bases between. The CDR3 region has the DNA TGTGCCAGCAGCCCAGGCACAGATACGCAGTATTTT. Its translation is CASSPGTDTQYF.

This chain links TRBV28 with TRBJ2-7; 7 nucleotides align to TRBD2. After removal of 5 bases from V and 0 bases from J, the junction contained 4 bases not matched to a gene. The CDR3 runs to 14 residues. Germline V gene sequence: CDR1 MDHEN, CDR2 SYDVKM. CDR3 region: CASSRRGYSYEQYF. In DNA, the CDR3 is TGTGCCAGCAGTAGGCGGGGGTACTCCTACGAGCAGTACTTC.

This chain joins TRBV11-1 and TRBJ2-6; TRBD1 matches 10 bases. In germline, CDR1 is SGHAT, CDR2 FQDESV (reference sequence). Trimming removed 5 bases from V and 2 bases from J; junction bases left unmatched: 12. The CDR3 loop spans 19 amino acids. This chain's CDR3 is CASSLRLRDRGAGANVLTF. DNA for the CDR3: TGTGCCAGCAGCCTCCGGCTCCGGGACAGGGGAGCTGGGGCCAACGTCCTGACTTTC. The full variable domain, rest sourced from reference TRBV11-1 and TRBJ2-6, is EAEVAQSPRYKITEKSQAVAFWCDPISGHATLYWYRQILGQGPELLVQFQDESVVDDSQLPKDRFSAERLKGVDSTLKIQPAELGDSAMYLCASSLRLRDRGAGANVLTFGAGSRLTVL.

This clone was detected only once. The genes are TRBV4-1 and TRBJ2-1, with 9 bases aligning to TRBD2. The junction had 7 bases not matched to a gene; V was cut back by 0 bases and J by 10 bases. The CDR3 is made up of 15 amino acids. Germline V gene lookup returns CDR1 MGHRA and CDR2 YSYEKL. The CDR3 DNA is TGCGCCAGCAGCCAAGACGGCGGGGGGGCCCGGGAGCAGTTCTTC. This gives the protein CASSQDGGGAREQFF.

This chain uses TRBV2 with TRBJ1-2; the match to TRBD1 covers 9 bases. Per germline, CDR1 SNHLY and CDR2 FYNNEI. The J segment lost 4 bases and the V segment lost 5 bases, leaving 5 bases of the junction unmatched. The CDR3 length is 14 residues. CDR3 coding DNA: TGTGCCAGCAGTTCAGGGACAGGGCCCTATGGCTACACCTTC. This sequence encodes CASSSGTGPYGYTF.